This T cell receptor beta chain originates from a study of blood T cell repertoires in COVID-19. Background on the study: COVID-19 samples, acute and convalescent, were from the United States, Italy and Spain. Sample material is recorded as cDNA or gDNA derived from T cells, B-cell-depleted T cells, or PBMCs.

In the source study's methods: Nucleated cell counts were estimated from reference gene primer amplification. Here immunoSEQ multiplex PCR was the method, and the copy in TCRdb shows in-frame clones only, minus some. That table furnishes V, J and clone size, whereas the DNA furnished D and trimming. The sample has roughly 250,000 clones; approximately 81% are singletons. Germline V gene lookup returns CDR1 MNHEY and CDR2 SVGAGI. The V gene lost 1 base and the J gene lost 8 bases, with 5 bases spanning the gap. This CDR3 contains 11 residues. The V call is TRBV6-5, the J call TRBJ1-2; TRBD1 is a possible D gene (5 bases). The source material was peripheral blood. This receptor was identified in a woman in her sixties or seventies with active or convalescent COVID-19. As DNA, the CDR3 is TGTGCCAGCAGTTACTGGGGCGGCTACACCTTC. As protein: CASSYWGGYTF.